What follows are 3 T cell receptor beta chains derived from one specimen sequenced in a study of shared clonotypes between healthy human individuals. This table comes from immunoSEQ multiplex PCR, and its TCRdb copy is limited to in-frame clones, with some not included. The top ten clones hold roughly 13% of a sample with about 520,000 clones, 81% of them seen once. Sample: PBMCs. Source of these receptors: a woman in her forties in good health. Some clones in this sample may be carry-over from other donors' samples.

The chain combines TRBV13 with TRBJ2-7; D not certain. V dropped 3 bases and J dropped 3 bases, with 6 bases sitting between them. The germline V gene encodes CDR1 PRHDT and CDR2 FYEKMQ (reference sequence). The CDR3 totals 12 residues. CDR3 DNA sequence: TGTGCCAGCAGCTTGGGGAACTACGAGCAGTACTTC. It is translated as CASSLGNYEQYF.

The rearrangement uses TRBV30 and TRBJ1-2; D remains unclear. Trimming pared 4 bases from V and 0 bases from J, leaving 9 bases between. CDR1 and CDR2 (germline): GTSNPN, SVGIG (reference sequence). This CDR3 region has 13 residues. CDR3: CAWKAPPNYGYTF. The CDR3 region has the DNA TGTGCCTGGAAGGCTCCCCCTAACTATGGCTACACCTTC. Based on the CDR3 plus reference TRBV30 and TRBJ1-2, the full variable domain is SQTIHQWPATLVQPVGSPLSLECTVEGTSNPNLYWYRQAAGRGLQLLFYSVGIGQISSEVPQNLSASRPQDRQFILSSKKLLLSDSGFYLCAWKAPPNYGYTFGSGTRLTVV.

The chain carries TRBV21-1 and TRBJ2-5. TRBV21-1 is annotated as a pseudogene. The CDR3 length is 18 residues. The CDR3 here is CASSPGRFRDKGRETQYF. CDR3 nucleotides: TGTGCCAGCAGCCCCGGCCGCTTTAGGGACAAAGGGAGGGAGACCCAGTACTTC.